This record looks at one T cell receptor (beta chain) sequence and its context. The data were taken from a study of blood T cell repertoires in COVID-19. For the study at large: Spain, Italy and the United States supplied samples that represented acute and convalescent COVID-19.

The V and J ends lost 0 bases and 6 bases respectively, with 15 bases between them. CDR1 and CDR2 from the germline V gene are PRHDT and FYEKMQ (reference sequence). The CDR3 is made up of 16 amino acids. Generated by immunoSEQ multiplex PCR, the TCRdb table keeps only in-frame clones and is missing some. This sample has under 150,000 clones, with around 80% found just once. This chain uses TRBV13 with TRBJ2-1; D possibly corresponds to TRBD2 (5 bases). The source of this sequence is a man at least 80 years old with acute or convalescent COVID-19. Sequenced sample: peripheral blood. CDR3 nucleotide sequence: TGTGCCAGCAGCTTAGGCCGGGCTGGGAGATTCAATGAGCAGTTCTTC. Translating gives CASSLGRAGRFNEQFF.